The clone carrying this TCR beta chain turned up a few times. The entry originates in a study of cytomegalovirus exposure and HLA in healthy donors. A multiplex PCR was run with 60 Vbeta primers and 13 Jbeta primers. The protocol was immunoSEQ multiplex PCR, while the TCRdb copy is restricted to in-frame clones and leaves out a portion. The sample holds some 100,000 clones, approximately 71% seen once. The CDR3 has 14 amino acids. V lost 1 base to trimming and J lost 3 bases, with 6 bases between them. Looked up from germline, CDR1 is SEHNR and CDR2 is FQNEAQ (reference sequence). Sequencing used PBMCs. This clonotype was sampled from a woman in her sixties or seventies in good health and CMV-seropositive. V gene TRBV7-9 combines with J gene TRBJ1-4, with TRBD1 as a possible D gene (6 bases). In nucleotides, the CDR3 is TGTGCCAGCAGCTTAGACAGGGCTAATGAAAAACTGTTTTTT. Its translation is CASSLDRANEKLFF.